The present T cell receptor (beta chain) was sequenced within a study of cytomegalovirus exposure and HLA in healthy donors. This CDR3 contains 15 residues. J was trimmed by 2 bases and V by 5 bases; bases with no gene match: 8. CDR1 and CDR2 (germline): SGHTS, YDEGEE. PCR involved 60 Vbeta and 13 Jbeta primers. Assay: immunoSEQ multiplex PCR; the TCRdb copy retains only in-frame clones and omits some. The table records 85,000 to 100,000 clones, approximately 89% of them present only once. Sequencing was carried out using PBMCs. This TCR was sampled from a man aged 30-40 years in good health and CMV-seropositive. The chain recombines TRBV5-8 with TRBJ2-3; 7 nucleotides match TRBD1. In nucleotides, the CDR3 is TGTGCCAGCAGTTCGGGACAGCAAATCACAGATACGCAGTATTTT. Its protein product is CASSSGQQITDTQYF.